The 15 T cell receptor beta chains presented below share a single source sample, sequenced in a study of cytomegalovirus exposure and HLA in healthy donors. PCR used 60 Vbeta primers and 13 Jbeta primers. The method was immunoSEQ multiplex PCR; TCRdb's version includes in-frame clones alone and lacks a portion of them. The sample has under 200,000 clones, around 77% seen once. Input material: PBMCs. The origin of the receptors is a man aged 60 to 75 in good health and CMV-seronegative.

V usage is TRBV29-1 and J usage is TRBJ2-1, with 7 nucleotides matching TRBD2. The CDR3 consists of 15 residues. Trimming cost V 4 bases and J 1 base; bases outside gene matches: 7. Germline V gives CDR1 SQVTM, CDR2 ANQGSEA. CDR3 in amino acids: CSVVPGRVSYNEQFF. CDR3 coding DNA: TGCAGCGTTGTACCAGGGAGGGTGTCCTACAATGAGCAGTTCTTC.

The gene calls are TRBV28 and TRBJ1-4; 9 bases match TRBD1. Germline V gene lookup returns CDR1 MDHEN and CDR2 SYDVKM. The CDR3 extends over 15 amino acids. The V and J ends lost 6 bases and 6 bases, in that order; junction bases with no gene match: 8. The CDR3 DNA follows: TGTGCCAGCAGGGGGGGGACAGGGCGTGATGAAAAACTGTTTTTT. It yields the protein CASRGGTGRDEKLFF.

The rearrangement joins TRBV9 to TRBJ1-3, with D uncertain. The germline V and J ends were trimmed by 4 bases and 0 bases, with 14 bases remaining between them. Germline CDR1 reads SGDLS; CDR2 reads YYNGEE. The CDR3 has 16 amino acids. In nucleotides, the CDR3 is TGTGCCAGCAGCCTCGCCCAGGCCAGCTCTGGAAACACCATATATTTT. As protein: CASSLAQASSGNTIYF.

This sequence joins TRBV19 and TRBJ1-5; 7 nucleotides line up with TRBD1. J lost 4 bases, V lost 6 bases, and 6 bases had no gene match. CDR3 length: 14 residues. Per the germline V gene, CDR1 is LNHDA and CDR2 is SQIVND (reference sequence). This CDR3 reads CASSLRQGNQPQHF. The CDR3, as DNA: TGTGCCAGTAGCCTTAGACAGGGAAATCAGCCCCAGCATTTT.

This chain joins TRBV4-1 and TRBJ1-1; a possible D gene is TRBD1 (6 bases). Per germline, CDR1 MGHRA and CDR2 YSYEKL. The V gene lost 6 bases and the J gene lost 1 base, with 9 bases spanning the gap. This CDR3 has 13 residues. Here the CDR3 DNA reads TGCGCCAGCAGAAGACAGGAGAACACTGAAGCTTTCTTT. It encodes CASRRQENTEAFF.

V gene TRBV14 combines with J gene TRBJ2-5; D may be TRBD2 (6 bases). V was shortened by 1 base and J by 11 bases, with 17 bases between the two germline ends. The length of the CDR3 is 14 residues. Germline V gene lookup returns CDR1 SGHDN and CDR2 FVKESK. CDR3 protein: CASSQARLTGEQYF. CDR3 DNA sequence: TGTGCCAGCAGCCAAGCGAGGTTAACGGGGGAGCAGTACTTC.

This clone was detected once. The gene calls are TRBV2 and TRBJ2-3; no firm D call. In germline, CDR1 is SNHLY, CDR2 FYNNEI. The length of the CDR3 is 13 residues. Trimming cost V 4 bases and J 3 bases, with 8 bases left between them. Here the CDR3 DNA reads TGTGCCAGCAGTGTCGAGAGGACAGATACGCAGTATTTT. It specifies CASSVERTDTQYF.

This clone was counted between two and nine times. CDR3 nucleotide sequence: TGTGCAAGTCGCCCTAGGATTAAACTAGCCAAAAACATTCAGTACTTC. This sequence encodes CASRPRIKLAKNIQYF. This chain connects TRBV12-2 to TRBJ2-4; TRBD2, the D gene given by the table, was not confirmed from the DNA. TRBV12-2 is designated a pseudogene. This CDR3 contains 16 residues.

CDR3 DNA sequence: TGTGCCAGCAGCTGGACCTCCACAGGGGAGTATGGCTACACCTTC. Its translation: CASSWTSTGEYGYTF. The V call is TRBV7-9, the J call TRBJ1-2; 7 bases map to TRBD1. The CDR3 contains 15 residues. Germline CDR1 reads SEHNR; CDR2 reads FQNEAQ (reference sequence). The V and J ends lost 4 bases and 5 bases, in that order; junction bases with no gene match: 10.

The gene calls are TRBV15 and TRBJ1-3, with D hard to call. The V gene lost 3 bases and the J gene lost 0 bases, with 12 bases spanning the gap. The CDR3 length is 16 residues. Per the germline V gene, CDR1 is LNHNV and CDR2 is YYDKDF (reference sequence). The CDR3 DNA follows: TGTGCCACCAGCAGTGACGGACTCTACTCTGGAAACACCATATATTTT. It translates to CATSSDGLYSGNTIYF.

The chain couples TRBV7-2 to TRBJ1-2; perhaps TRBD1 as D (5 bases). In germline, CDR1 is SGHTA, CDR2 FQGNSA. V was pared by 11 bases and J by 8 bases, with 15 bases between. The length of the CDR3 is 11 residues. The CDR3 nucleotides read TGTGCCGGGCGGGGGGGTGAAGGCTACACCTTC. The encoded protein is CAGRGGEGYTF.

V usage is TRBV2 and J usage is TRBJ1-1; no definite D call. Germline V gives CDR1 SNHLY, CDR2 FYNNEI. The ends were cut back, 6 bases at V and 7 bases at J, with 18 bases in the middle. The length of the CDR3 is 14 residues. DNA for the CDR3: TGTGCCAGCAGACCCGGGGAGAAGCTGGGTGAAGCTTTCTTT. Protein product: CASRPGEKLGEAFF.

This chain links TRBV19 with TRBJ2-3; possible D gene TRBD1, 6 bases. Trimming took 4 bases from V and 2 from J, leaving 10 bases between them. The germline V gene encodes CDR1 LNHDA and CDR2 SQIVND (reference sequence). The CDR3 contains 14 residues. The CDR3 coding sequence is TGTGCCAGTAGTAGTCGGACAGACACAGATACGCAGTATTTT. This translates into CASSSRTDTDTQYF.

The chain uses TRBV5-1 and TRBJ1-2, with TRBD1 matching over 7 bases. The CDR3 extends over 16 amino acids. Trimming removed 3 bases from V and 0 bases from J; junction bases left unmatched: 8. Looked up from germline, CDR1 is SGHRS and CDR2 is YFSETQ. The DNA for the CDR3 is TGCGCCAGCAGCTCGCTCAAAGACAGGGCTAACTATGGCTACACCTTC. Translating it yields CASSSLKDRANYGYTF.

The CDR3 bases are TGTGCCTGGGACAGGGATAACTATGGCTACACCTTC. Translating gives CAWDRDNYGYTF. The chain uses TRBV30 and TRBJ1-2, with TRBD1 identical over 7 bases. J lost 1 base, V lost 5 bases, and 1 base had no gene match. This CDR3 spans 12 amino acids. CDR1 and CDR2 from the germline V gene are GTSNPN and SVGIG (reference sequence).